This TCR beta chain originates from a study of blood T cell repertoires in COVID-19. Whole-study context: Both acute and convalescent COVID-19 samples were obtained from the United States, Italy and Spain. Sample material is recorded as cDNA or gDNA derived from T cells, B-cell-depleted T cells, or PBMCs.

Trimming cost V 2 bases and J 4 bases, with 11 bases left between them. Germline V gene data show CDR1 as MNHEY and CDR2 as SVGAGI. This CDR3 is 14 amino acids long. In the study's own analysis: Quantification of nucleated cells was approximated via reference gene primer amplification. The protocol was immunoSEQ multiplex PCR, while the TCRdb copy is restricted to in-frame clones and leaves out a portion. D and trimming come from the DNA, and the V and J calls and clone size come from that table. The sample lists some 390,000 clones; around 90% were seen once. V usage is TRBV6-5 and J usage is TRBJ1-2; D is possibly TRBD1 (5 bases). Specimen: peripheral blood. The receptor was derived from a human donor in a cohort sampled during active COVID-19. The CDR3 DNA sequence: TGTGCCAGCAGTTACCAGCTGCAGGGCTATGGCTACACCTTC. Protein product: CASSYQLQGYGYTF.